The sample holds a few counts of the clone carrying this T cell receptor (beta chain). The CDR3 sequence is 14 residues long. From germline, CDR1 is MNHEY and CDR2 SMNVEV (reference sequence). The V end was cut by 7 bases, the J end by 4 bases, with 14 bases between. These data are taken from a study of blood T cell repertoires in COVID-19. Data came from immunoSEQ multiplex PCR; TCRdb stores just in-frame clones and leaves some out. The repertoire holds about 35,000 clones, with approximately 71% as singletons. The sequenced sample was peripheral blood. The TCR sequence derives from a man at least 80 years old with active or convalescent COVID-19. This chain uses TRBV27 with TRBJ1-5; tentative D call: TRBD1 (6 bases). The CDR3 loop reads CASNEQGPNQPQHF. CDR3 coding DNA: TGTGCCAGCAATGAACAGGGACCAAATCAGCCCCAGCATTTT.